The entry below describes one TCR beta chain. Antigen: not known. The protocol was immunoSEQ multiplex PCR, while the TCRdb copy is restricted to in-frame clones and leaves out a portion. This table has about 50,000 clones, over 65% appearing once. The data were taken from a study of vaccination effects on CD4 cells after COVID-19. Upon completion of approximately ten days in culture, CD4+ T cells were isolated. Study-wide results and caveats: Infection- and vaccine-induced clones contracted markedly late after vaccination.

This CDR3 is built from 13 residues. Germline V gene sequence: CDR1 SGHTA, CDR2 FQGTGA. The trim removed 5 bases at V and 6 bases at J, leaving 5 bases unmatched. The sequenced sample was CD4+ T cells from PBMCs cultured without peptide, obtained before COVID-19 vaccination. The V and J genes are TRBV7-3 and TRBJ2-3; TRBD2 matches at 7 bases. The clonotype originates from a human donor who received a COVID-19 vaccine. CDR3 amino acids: CASSPGGTDTQYF. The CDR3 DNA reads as TGTGCCAGCAGCCCCGGGGGGACCGATACGCAGTATTTT.